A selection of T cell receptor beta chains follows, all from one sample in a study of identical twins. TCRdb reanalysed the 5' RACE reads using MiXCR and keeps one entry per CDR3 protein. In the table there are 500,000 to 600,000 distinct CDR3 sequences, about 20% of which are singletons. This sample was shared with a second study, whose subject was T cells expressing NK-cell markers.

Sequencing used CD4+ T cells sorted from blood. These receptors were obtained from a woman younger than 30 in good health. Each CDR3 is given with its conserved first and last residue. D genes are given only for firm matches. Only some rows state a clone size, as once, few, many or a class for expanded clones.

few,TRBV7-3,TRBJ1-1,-,TGTGCCAGCAGCTTAAGGGCGGACACTGAAGCTTTCTTT,CASSLRADTEAFF
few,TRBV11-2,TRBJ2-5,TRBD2,TGTGCCAGCAGCTTTTTAAGTAGCGGGGGGGAAGAGACCCAGTACTTC,CASSFLSSGGEETQYF
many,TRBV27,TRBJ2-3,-,TGTGCCAGCAGTTTGGGCCGGACTACCTACACAGATACGCAGTATTTT,CASSLGRTTYTDTQYF
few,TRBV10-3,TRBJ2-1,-,TGTGCCATCAGTGAGCCCCGACCTAGCTCCTACAATGAGCAGTTCTTC,CAISEPRPSSYNEQFF
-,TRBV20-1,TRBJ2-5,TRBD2,TGCAGTGCTTCTCCAGCCCGGCGGGAGGGAGAGACCCAGTACTTC,CSASPARREGETQYF
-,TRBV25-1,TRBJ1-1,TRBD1,TGTGCCAGCAGAACCGACAGGGGCTTCGGGGCTTTCTTT,CASRTDRGFGAFF
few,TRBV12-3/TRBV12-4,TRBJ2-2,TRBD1,TGTGCCAGCAGTTCAACGGACAGGACCTACACCGGGGAGCTGTTTTTT,CASSSTDRTYTGELFF
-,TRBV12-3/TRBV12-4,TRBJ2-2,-,TGTGCCAGCAGGGGGAGGATCAACACCGGGGAGCTGTTTTTT,CASRGRINTGELFF
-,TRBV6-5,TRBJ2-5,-,TGTGCCAGCAGTTATTGGGTTCAAGAGACCCAGTACTTC,CASSYWVQETQYF
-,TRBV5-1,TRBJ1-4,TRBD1,TGCGCCAGCAGCTCCCAGGGGGCTAAGCATGAAAAACTGTTTTTT,CASSSQGAKHEKLFF
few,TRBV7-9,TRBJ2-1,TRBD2,TGTGCCAGCAGCTTAGGGCTAGCGGGAGGATCGGAGTTCTTC,CASSLGLAGGSEFF
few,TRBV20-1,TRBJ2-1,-,TGCAGTGCTAGGGAGCGACAGTACAATGAGCAGTTCTTC,CSARERQYNEQFF
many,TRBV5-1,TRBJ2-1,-,TGCGCCAGCAGCACCGATCTCAACAATGAGCAGTTCTTC,CASSTDLNNEQFF
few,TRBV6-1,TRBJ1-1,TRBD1,TGTGCCAGCAGGCGTATATCAGGGACAGAAAGGAATACGGAAGCTTTCTTT,CASRRISGTERNTEAFF
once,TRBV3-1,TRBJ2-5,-,TGTGCCAGCAGCTCTACGGGGCGAATAGGGACCCAGTACTTC,CASSSTGRIGTQYF
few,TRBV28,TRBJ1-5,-,TGTGCCAGCAGCCTGGATTCGATGGGGGCTGGCAATCAGCCCCAGCATTTT,CASSLDSMGAGNQPQHF
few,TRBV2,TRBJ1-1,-,TGTGCCAGCAGTGAAAAAGGTTTGCGGGCTTTCTTT,CASSEKGLRAFF
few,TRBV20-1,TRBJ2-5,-,TGCAGTGCTAGATGGGTAGCCGGGCAAGAGACCCAGTACTTC,CSARWVAGQETQYF
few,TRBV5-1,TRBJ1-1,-,TGCGCCAGCAGTTTTACACCGGGGGCGACTGAAGCTTTCTTT,CASSFTPGATEAFF
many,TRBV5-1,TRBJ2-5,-,TGCGCCAGCAGCTCAGGACCTCGGGAGACCCAGTACTTC,CASSSGPRETQYF
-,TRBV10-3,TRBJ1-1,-,TGTGCCATCAGTGAGTCTCGGGGTACTAACACTGAAGCTTTCTTT,CAISESRGTNTEAFF
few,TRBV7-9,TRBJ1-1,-,TGTGCCAGCAGCTTAGGTTCGGGGAGCACTGAAGCTTTCTTT,CASSLGSGSTEAFF
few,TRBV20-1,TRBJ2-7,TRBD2,TGCAGTGCTAGACCCCTTGGCGGGAGTTCTTACGAGCAGTACTTC,CSARPLGGSSYEQYF
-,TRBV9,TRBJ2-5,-,TGTGCCAGCAGCACGACGACACAAGAGACCCAGTACTTC,CASSTTTQETQYF
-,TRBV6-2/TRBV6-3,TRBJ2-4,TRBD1,TGTGCCAGCAGTTACCATTCCGGGACAGGGGATCTTGGGGCCAAAAACATTCAGTACTTC,CASSYHSGTGDLGAKNIQYF
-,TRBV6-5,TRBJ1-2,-,TGTGCCAGCAGTTCCCCGGGACGGATTAACTATGGCTACACCTTC,CASSSPGRINYGYTF
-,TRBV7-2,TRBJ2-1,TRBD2,TGTGCCAGCACCGCGACTAGCGGGAGACGTGAGCAGTTCTTC,CASTATSGRREQFF
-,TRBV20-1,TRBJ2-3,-,TGCAGTGCTAGAGGGCCCGCAGGGGTCATACATTTT,CSARGPAGVIHF
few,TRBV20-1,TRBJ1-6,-,TGCAGTGTCAGGACTTACCCCCCGCCTTCACCCCTCCACTTT,CSVRTYPPPSPLHF
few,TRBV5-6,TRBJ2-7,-,TGTGCCAGCAGCTTGACAGGGATGTCCTACGAGCAGTACTTC,CASSLTGMSYEQYF
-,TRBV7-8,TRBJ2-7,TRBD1,TGTGCCAGCAGCCTCCGGGACAGGGGAGACGAGCAGTACTTC,CASSLRDRGDEQYF
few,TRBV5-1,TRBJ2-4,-,TGCGCCAGCAGCTTGAGAGTCCGGTGGGCCAAAAACATTCAGTACTTC,CASSLRVRWAKNIQYF
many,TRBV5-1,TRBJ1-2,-,TGCGCCAGCAGCTTGGGGCCAGGGAACTATGGCTACACCTTC,CASSLGPGNYGYTF
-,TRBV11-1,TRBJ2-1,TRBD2,TGTGCCAGCAGCCCCACACTTAGACTAGCGGGAACCGTAAATGAGCAGTTCTTC,CASSPTLRLAGTVNEQFF
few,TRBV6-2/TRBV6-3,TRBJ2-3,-,TGTGCCAGCGGGCAAACCACAGATACGCAGTATTTT,CASGQTTDTQYF
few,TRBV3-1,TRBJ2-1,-,TGTGCCAGCAGCCAAGATTCAAGGCAGTTCTTC,CASSQDSRQFF
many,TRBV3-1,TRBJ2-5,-,TGTGCCAGCAGCCCTCAGGAAGAGACCCAGTACTTC,CASSPQEETQYF
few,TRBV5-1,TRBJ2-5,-,TGCGCCAGCAGCCCGGACGGAAACTTCCCAGGGACCCAGTACTTC,CASSPDGNFPGTQYF
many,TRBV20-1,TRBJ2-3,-,TGCAGTGCTAGAGATCGGGACTCAGGCACAGATACGCAGTATTTT,CSARDRDSGTDTQYF
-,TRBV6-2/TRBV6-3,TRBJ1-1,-,TGTGCCAGCAGTTTCCAGGGATGGGGCACTGAAGCTTTCTTT,CASSFQGWGTEAFF
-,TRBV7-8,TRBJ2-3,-,TGTGCCAGCAGCTTGTACGCCTCCCCGCGGGGAGATACGCAGTATTTT,CASSLYASPRGDTQYF
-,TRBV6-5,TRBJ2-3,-,TGTGCCAGCAGGTCTCTGGATACGCAGTATTTT,CASRSLDTQYF
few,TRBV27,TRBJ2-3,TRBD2,TGTGCCAGCACACGACTAGCTAGCGATACGCAGTATTTT,CASTRLASDTQYF
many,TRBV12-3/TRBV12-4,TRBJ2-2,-,TGTGCCAGCAGGTCCAGGGTTACCACCGGGGAGCTGTTTTTT,CASRSRVTTGELFF
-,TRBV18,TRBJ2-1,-,TGTGCCAGCTCTCCTACACAATCCCCAATAGATGAGCAGTTCTTC,CASSPTQSPIDEQFF
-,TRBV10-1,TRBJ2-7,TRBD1,TGCGCCAGCAGTCCTGGTGTGGACAGGGGCTACGAGCAGTACTTC,CASSPGVDRGYEQYF
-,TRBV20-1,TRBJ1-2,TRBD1,TGCAGTGCCGGCGCACCGGGACAGGGGGCTTTAGGCTACACCTTC,CSAGAPGQGALGYTF
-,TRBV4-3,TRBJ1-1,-,TGCGCCAGCAGCAAATACAGGGAGGTGAACACTGAAGCTTTCTTT,CASSKYREVNTEAFF
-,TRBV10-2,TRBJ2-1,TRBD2,TGCGCCAGCTCTGCGGGAGAAAATGAGCAGTTCTTC,CASSAGENEQFF
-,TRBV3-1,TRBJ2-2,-,TGTGCCAGCAGACAGGGATACACCGGGGAGCTGTTTTTT,CASRQGYTGELFF
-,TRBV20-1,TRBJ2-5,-,TGCAGTGCTAGAGATAGGGTCTTGGAAGAGACCCAGTACTTC,CSARDRVLEETQYF
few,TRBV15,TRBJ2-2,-,TGTGCCACCAGCAGAGAAGCGGTAAACACCGGGGAGCTGTTTTTT,CATSREAVNTGELFF